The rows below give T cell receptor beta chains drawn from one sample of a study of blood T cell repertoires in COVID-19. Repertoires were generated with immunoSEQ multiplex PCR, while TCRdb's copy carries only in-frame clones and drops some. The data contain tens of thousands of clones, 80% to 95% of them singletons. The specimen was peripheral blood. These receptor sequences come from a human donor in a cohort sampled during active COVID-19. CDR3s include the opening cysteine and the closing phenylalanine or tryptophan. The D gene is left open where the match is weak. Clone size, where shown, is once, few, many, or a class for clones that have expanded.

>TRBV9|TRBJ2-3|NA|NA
CASSKSNYPKTSTDTQYF
TGTGCCAGCAGCAAATCTAACTACCCGAAGACTAGCACAGATACGCAGTATTTT
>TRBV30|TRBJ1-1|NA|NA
CAWTGQMNTEAFF
TGTGCCTGGACGGGACAAATGAACACTGAAGCTTTCTTT
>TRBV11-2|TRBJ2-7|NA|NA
CASSLGQPSSYEQYF
TGTGCCAGCAGCTTAGGACAGCCAAGCTCCTACGAGCAGTACTTC
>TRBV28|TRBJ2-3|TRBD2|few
CASRPGLASGDTQYF
TGTGCCAGCAGACCGGGACTAGCGAGTGGGGATACGCAGTATTTT
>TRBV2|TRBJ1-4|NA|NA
CASSLNRATNEKLFF
TGTGCCAGCAGCTTAAACAGGGCAACTAATGAAAAACTGTTTTTT
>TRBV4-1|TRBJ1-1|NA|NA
CASSQVGTFLLF
TGCGCCAGCAGCCAAGTTGGGACATTCCTCCTCTTT
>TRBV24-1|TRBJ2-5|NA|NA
CATSDSRVSQSQETQYF
TGTGCCACCAGTGATTCCCGGGTCTCGCAATCGCAAGAGACCCAGTACTTC
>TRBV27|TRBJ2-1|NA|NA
CASTRRDRYNEQFF
TGTGCCAGCACAAGGCGGGACAGATACAATGAGCAGTTCTTC
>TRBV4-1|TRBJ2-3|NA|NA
CASSLTGVGTDTQYF
TGCGCCAGCAGCCTTACGGGAGTCGGCACAGATACGCAGTATTTT
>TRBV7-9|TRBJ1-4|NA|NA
CASSFGGQMGEKLFF
TGTGCCAGCAGCTTTGGTGGGCAGATGGGTGAAAAACTGTTTTTT
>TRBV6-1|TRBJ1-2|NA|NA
CASSEVNVEGYTF
TGTGCCAGCAGTGAGGTCAACGTGGAGGGCTACACCTTC
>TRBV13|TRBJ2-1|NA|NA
CASSWDSEDEQFF
TGTGCCAGCAGCTGGGACTCCGAGGATGAGCAGTTCTTC
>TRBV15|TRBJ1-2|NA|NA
CATSKGPNYGYTF
TGTGCCACCAGCAAGGGGCCGAACTATGGCTACACCTTC
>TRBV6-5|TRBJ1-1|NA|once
CASSATVGWDTEAFF
TGTGCCAGCAGCGCGACAGTAGGGTGGGACACTGAAGCTTTCTTT
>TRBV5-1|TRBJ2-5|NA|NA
CASRMEGARPTQYF
TGCGCCAGCAGAATGGAGGGGGCGCGGCCGACCCAGTACTTC
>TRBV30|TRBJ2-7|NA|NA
CAWSVRRAYEQYF
TGTGCCTGGAGTGTACGTAGAGCCTACGAGCAGTACTTC
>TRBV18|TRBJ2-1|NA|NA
CASSPPSGDEQFF
TGTGCCAGCTCACCTCCGTCGGGTGATGAGCAGTTCTTC
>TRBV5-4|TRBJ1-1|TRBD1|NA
CASSFRQGRLGTEAFF
TGTGCCAGCAGCTTCAGACAGGGGCGTCTAGGCACTGAAGCTTTCTTT
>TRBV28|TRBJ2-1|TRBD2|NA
CASSSTVGVAGANEQFF
TGTGCCAGCAGTTCTACAGTGGGGGTAGCGGGGGCAAATGAGCAGTTCTTC
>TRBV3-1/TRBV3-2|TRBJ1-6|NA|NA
CATPLAGNSPLHF
TGTGCCACGCCCCTGGCGGGAAATTCACCCCTCCACTTT
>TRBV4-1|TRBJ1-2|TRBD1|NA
CASSRTGVTNYGYTF
TGCGCCAGCAGCCGGACAGGGGTGACTAACTATGGCTACACCTTC
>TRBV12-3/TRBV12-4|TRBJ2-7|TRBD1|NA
CASSPGQGNEQYF
TGTGCCAGCAGTCCGGGACAGGGGAACGAGCAGTACTTC
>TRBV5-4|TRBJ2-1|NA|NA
CASSKERGNEQFF
TGTGCCAGCAGTAAGGAACGGGGCAATGAGCAGTTCTTC
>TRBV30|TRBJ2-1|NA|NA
CAWSVRVAAYNEQFF
TGTGCCTGGAGTGTACGCGTAGCCGCGTACAATGAGCAGTTCTTC
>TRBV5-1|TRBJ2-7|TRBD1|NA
CASTPGQGLYEQYF
TGCGCCAGCACCCCGGGACAGGGCCTCTACGAGCAGTACTTC
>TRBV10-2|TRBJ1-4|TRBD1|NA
CASRETGENEKLFF
TGCGCCAGCAGAGAGACAGGGGAGAATGAAAAACTGTTTTTT
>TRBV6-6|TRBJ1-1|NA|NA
CASRFPGVDVAFF
TGTGCCAGCAGATTTCCGGGGGTGGACGTTGCTTTCTTT
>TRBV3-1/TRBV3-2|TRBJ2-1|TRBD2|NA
CASSQEAGLANRGSYNEQFF
TGTGCCAGCAGCCAAGAAGCGGGACTAGCGAATCGCGGCTCCTACAATGAGCAGTTCTTC
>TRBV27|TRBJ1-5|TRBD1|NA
CASSSGTGGNQPQHF
TGTGCCAGCAGCTCCGGGACAGGGGGTAATCAGCCCCAGCATTTT
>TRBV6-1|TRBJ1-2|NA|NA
CASSEIRRIYGYTF
TGTGCCAGCAGTGAAATTAGGCGGATCTATGGCTACACCTTC
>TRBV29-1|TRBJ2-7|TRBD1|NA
CSVLPGTGASEQYF
TGCAGCGTCCTCCCGGGAACAGGGGCCTCCGAGCAGTACTTC
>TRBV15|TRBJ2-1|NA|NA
CATSLLLAYNEQFF
TGTGCCACCTCTCTACTCCTGGCCTACAATGAGCAGTTCTTC
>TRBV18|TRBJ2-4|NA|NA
CASSSSQAGAKNIQYF
TGTGCCAGCTCATCCTCCCAGGCGGGGGCCAAAAACATTCAGTACTTC
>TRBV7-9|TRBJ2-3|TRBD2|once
CASLSSGRAHTDTQYF
TGTGCCAGTCTCTCTAGCGGGAGGGCCCACACAGATACGCAGTATTTT
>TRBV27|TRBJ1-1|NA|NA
CASSLERVGQTEAFF
TGTGCCAGCAGTTTAGAGAGGGTAGGACAGACTGAAGCTTTCTTT
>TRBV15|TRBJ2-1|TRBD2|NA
CATSRDPGLAGTEQFF
TGTGCCACCAGCAGAGATCCCGGGCTAGCGGGTACTGAGCAGTTCTTC
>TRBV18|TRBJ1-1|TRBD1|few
CASSGQGSTEAFF
TGTGCCAGCTCTGGACAGGGGTCCACTGAAGCTTTCTTT
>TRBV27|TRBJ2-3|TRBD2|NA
CASRRTSGGETDTQYF
TGTGCCAGCAGACGGACTAGCGGGGGGGAGACAGATACGCAGTATTTT
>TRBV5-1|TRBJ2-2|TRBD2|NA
CASSPGGNTGELFF
TGCGCCAGCAGCCCGGGAGGGAACACCGGGGAGCTGTTTTTT
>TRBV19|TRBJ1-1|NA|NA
CASSIGQLNTEAFF
TGTGCCAGTAGTATAGGACAGTTGAACACTGAAGCTTTCTTT
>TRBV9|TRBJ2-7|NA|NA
CASSVSSGTYEQYF
TGTGCCAGCAGCGTAAGTAGCGGAACCTACGAGCAGTACTTC
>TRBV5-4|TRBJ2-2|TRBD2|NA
CASSIGLAIPGGTGELFF
TGTGCCAGCAGCATCGGACTAGCGATTCCTGGGGGTACCGGGGAGCTGTTTTTT
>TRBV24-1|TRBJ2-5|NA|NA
CATSDLQFGGLETQYF
TGTGCCACCAGTGATTTACAGTTCGGGGGACTAGAGACCCAGTACTTC
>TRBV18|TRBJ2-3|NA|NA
CASSPRQVGWADTQYF
TGTGCCAGCTCACCACGGCAGGTCGGATGGGCAGATACGCAGTATTTT
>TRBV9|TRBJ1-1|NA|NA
CASSVSHTLNTEAFF
TGTGCCAGCAGCGTATCTCATACTTTGAACACTGAAGCTTTCTTT
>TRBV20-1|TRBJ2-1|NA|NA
CSATPRDEQFF
TGCAGTGCTACCCCCAGGGATGAGCAGTTCTTC
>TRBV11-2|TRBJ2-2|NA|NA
CASSLARGGRYTGELFF
TGTGCCAGCAGCTTAGCGCGCGGTGGGAGGTATACCGGGGAGCTGTTTTTT
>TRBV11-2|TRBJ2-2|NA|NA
CASSLALQGQNTGELFF
TGTGCCAGCAGCTTAGCCCTACAGGGACAGAACACCGGGGAGCTGTTTTTT
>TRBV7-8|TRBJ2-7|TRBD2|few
CASSLRLAGNYEQYF
TGTGCCAGCAGCTTACGACTAGCGGGGAACTACGAGCAGTACTTC
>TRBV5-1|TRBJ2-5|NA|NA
CASNTGSWETQYF
TGCGCCAGCAATACAGGGTCTTGGGAGACCCAGTACTTC
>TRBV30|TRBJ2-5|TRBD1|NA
CAWNAGGMKTQYF
TGTGCCTGGAACGCAGGGGGCATGAAGACCCAGTACTTC
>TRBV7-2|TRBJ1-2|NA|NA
CASSLSPLAAGGYTF
TGTGCCAGCAGTCTTTCACCCCTTGCGGCGGGTGGCTACACCTTC
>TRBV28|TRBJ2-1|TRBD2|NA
CASSPLAGGSNEQFF
TGTGCCAGCAGTCCGCTAGCGGGAGGAAGCAATGAGCAGTTCTTC
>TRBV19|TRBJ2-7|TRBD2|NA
CASSPGLAGGEQYF
TGTGCCAGTAGCCCGGGACTAGCGGGCGGCGAGCAGTACTTC
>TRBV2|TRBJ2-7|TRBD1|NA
CASRRDRVGNEQYF
TGTGCCAGCAGACGGGACAGGGTTGGCAACGAGCAGTACTTC
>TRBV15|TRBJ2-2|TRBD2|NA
CATSRDGTSGPTGELFF
TGTGCCACCAGCAGGGACGGGACTAGCGGGCCTACCGGGGAGCTGTTTTTT
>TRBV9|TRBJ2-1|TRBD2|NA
CASSVGVSGRGDEQFF
TGTGCCAGCAGCGTAGGGGTTAGCGGGAGGGGTGATGAGCAGTTCTTC
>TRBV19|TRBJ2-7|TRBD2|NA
CASSTSKGLAGGRVYEQYF
TGTGCCAGTAGTACCTCGAAGGGACTAGCGGGAGGGAGAGTATACGAGCAGTACTTC
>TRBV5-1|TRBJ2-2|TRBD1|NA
CASSFTVTGLPGELFF
TGCGCCAGCAGCTTTACCGTGACAGGGCTCCCCGGGGAGCTGTTTTTT
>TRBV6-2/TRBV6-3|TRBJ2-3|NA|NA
CASSYGTLASGGTDTQYF
TGTGCCAGCAGTTACGGAACGCTAGCGTCGGGGGGCACAGATACGCAGTATTTT